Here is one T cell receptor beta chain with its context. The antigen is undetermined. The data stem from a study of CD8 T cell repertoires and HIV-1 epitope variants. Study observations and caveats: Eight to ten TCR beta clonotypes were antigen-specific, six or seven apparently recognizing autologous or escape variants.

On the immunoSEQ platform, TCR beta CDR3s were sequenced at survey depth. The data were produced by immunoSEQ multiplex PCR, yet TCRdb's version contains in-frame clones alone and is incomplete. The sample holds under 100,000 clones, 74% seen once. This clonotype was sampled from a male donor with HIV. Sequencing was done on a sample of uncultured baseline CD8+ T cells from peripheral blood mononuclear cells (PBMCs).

CDR3 sequence reads: CASTPDRANEQYF. CDR3 sequence (DNA): TGTGCCAGCACCCCGGACAGGGCCAACGAGCAGTACTTC. The chain joins TRBV7-8 to TRBJ2-7; 8 bases are shared with TRBD1. This CDR3 has 13 amino acids. Trimming cost V 7 bases and J 5 bases; bases outside gene matches: 7. Per germline, CDR1 SGHVS and CDR2 FQNEAQ.